The clone carrying this TCR beta chain turned up a few times. Antigen specificity is unknown. These data belong to a study of blood T cells in healthy people across ages. Study-wide results and limits: It was held that diversity estimates obtained from one million T cells represented underestimates.

Next came a second PCR, run for roughly 7 to 12 cycles, which used a sample-barcoded 5' primer along with a J-beta primer mix. MiXCR, run by TCRdb on the 5' RACE reads, gives a single entry per CDR3 protein. Of over 500,000 distinct CDR3 sequences in the sample, about 27% were seen once. Trimming took 1 base from V and 3 from J, leaving 15 bases between them. This CDR3 has 16 amino acids. Germline CDR1 LGHDT, CDR2 YNNKEL (reference sequence). The data also belong to a second study, concerning T cells of mothers and their children.

The chain carries TRBV3-1 and TRBJ2-5; D might be TRBD1 (6 bases). Sample: blood. The sequence came from a boy aged 2-15 years in good health. For the CDR3, the DNA is TGTGCCAGCAGCCAAGTTTCTGGGACACGAGAAGAGACCCAGTACTTC. It specifies CASSQVSGTREETQYF.